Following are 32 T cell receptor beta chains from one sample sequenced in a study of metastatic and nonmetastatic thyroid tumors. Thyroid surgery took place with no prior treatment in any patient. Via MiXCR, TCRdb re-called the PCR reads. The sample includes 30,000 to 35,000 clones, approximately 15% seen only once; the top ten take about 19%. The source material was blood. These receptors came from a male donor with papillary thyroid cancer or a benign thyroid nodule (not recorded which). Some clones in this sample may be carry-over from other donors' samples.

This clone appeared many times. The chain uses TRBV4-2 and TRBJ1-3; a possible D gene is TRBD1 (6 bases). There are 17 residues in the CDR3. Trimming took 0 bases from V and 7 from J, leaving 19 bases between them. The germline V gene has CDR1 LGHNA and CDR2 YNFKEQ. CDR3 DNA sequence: TGTGCCAGCAGCCAAGACTCTGGGGGGCTTACCCGGAACACCATATATTTT. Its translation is CASSQDSGGLTRNTIYF.

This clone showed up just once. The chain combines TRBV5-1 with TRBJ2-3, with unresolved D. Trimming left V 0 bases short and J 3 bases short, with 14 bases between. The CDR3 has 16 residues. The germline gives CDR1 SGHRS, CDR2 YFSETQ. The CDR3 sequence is CASSLDSQDGTDTQYF. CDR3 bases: TGCGCCAGCAGCTTGGATAGTCAGGATGGGACAGATACGCAGTATTTT.

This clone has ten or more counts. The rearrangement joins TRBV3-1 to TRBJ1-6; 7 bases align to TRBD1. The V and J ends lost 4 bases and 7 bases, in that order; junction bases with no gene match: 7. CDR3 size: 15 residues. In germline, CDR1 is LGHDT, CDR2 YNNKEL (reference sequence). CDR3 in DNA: TGTGCCAGCAGCCCTCGGACAGGAGGGAATTCACCCCTCCACTTT. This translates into CASSPRTGGNSPLHF.

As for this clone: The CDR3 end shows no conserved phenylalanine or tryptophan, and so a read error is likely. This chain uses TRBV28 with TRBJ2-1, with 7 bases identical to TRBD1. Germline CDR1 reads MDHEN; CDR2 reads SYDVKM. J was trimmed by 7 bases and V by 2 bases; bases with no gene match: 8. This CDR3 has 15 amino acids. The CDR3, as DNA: TGTGCCAGCAGTTTACGTGACAGGGTGAGGAATGAGCAGTTCCTC. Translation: CASSLRDRVRNEQFL.

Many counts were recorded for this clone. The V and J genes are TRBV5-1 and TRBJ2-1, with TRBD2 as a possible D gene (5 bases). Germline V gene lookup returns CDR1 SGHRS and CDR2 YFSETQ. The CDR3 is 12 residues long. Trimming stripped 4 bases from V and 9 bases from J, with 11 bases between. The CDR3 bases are TGCGCCAGCAGCGTGGGAGCGGTTGAGCAGTTCTTC. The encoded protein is CASSVGAVEQFF.

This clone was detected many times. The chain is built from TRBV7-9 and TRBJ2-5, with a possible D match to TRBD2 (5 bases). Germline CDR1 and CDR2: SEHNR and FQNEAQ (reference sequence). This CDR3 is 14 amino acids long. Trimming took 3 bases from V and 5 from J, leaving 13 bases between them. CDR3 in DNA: TGTGCCAGCAGCTTGGTGGCGGGCGGGGAGACCCAGTACTTC. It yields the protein CASSLVAGGETQYF.

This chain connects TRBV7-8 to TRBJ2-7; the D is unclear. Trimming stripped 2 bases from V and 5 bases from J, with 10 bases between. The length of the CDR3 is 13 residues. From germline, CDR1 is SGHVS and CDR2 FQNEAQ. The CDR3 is CASSLLSLDEQYF. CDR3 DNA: TGTGCCAGCAGCTTATTGTCGTTGGACGAGCAGTACTTC.

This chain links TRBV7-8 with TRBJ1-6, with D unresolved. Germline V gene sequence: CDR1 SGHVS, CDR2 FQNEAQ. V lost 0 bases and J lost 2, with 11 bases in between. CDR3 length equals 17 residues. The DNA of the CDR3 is TGTGCCAGCAGCTTAGCGAGAGTGGGTGCCTATAATTCACCCCTCCACTTT. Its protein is CASSLARVGAYNSPLHF.

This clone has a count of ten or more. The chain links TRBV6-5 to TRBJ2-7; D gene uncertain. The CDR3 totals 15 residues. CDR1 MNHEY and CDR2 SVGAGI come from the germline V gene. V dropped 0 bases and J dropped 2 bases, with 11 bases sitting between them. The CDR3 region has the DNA TGTGCCAGCAGTTACTCATGGCGAGATACCTACGAGCAGTACTTC. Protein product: CASSYSWRDTYEQYF.

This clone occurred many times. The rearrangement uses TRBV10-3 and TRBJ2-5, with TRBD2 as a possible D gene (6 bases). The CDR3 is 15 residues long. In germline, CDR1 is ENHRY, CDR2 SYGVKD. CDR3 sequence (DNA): TGTGCTATTAGGTCTCGCGGGGCAGGGCAAGAGACCCAGTACTTC. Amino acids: CAIRSRGAGQETQYF.

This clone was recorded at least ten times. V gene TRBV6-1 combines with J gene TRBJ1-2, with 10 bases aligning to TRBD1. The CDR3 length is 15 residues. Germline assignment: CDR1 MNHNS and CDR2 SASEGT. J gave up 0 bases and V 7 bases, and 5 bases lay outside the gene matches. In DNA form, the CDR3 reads TGTGCCAGCAACAAAGACAGGGGGCCTAACTATGGCTACACCTTC. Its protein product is CASNKDRGPNYGYTF.

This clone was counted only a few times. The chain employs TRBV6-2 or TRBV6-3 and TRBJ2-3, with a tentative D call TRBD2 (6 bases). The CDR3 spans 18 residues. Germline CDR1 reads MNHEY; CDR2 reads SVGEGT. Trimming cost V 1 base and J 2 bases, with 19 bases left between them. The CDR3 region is CASSYFKTGTGDTDTQYF. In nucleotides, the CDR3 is TGTGCCAGCAGTTACTTTAAAACCGGGACTGGAGACACAGATACGCAGTATTTT.

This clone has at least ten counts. The CDR3 here is CASSRGLHNEQFF. CDR3 sequence (DNA): TGTGCCAGTAGTCGAGGACTCCACAATGAGCAGTTCTTC. The rearrangement links TRBV19 to TRBJ2-1; TRBD2 might be the D (5 bases). The CDR3 has 13 residues. Germline V gene lookup returns CDR1 LNHDA and CDR2 SQIVND (reference sequence). The germline V and J ends were trimmed by 5 bases and 5 bases, with 10 bases remaining between them.

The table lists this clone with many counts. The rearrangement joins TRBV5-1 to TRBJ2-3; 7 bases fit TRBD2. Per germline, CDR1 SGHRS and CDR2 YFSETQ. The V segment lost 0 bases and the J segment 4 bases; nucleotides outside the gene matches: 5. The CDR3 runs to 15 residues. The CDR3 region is CASSLAGGSSDTQYF. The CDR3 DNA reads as TGCGCCAGCAGCTTGGCGGGAGGATCCTCAGATACGCAGTATTTT.

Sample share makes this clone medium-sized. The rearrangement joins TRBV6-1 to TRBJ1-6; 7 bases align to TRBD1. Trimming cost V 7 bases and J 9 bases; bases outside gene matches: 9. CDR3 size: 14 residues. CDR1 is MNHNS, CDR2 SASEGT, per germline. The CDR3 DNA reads TGTGCCAGCACCAGACAGGGTTTGGGTTCACCCCTCCACTTT. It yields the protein CASTRQGLGSPLHF.

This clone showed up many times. The CDR3 DNA reads as TGCAGTGCTAGCCCCAGGCGCGGCGGGGAGCTGTTTTTT. It yields the protein CSASPRRGGELFF. The genes are TRBV20-1 and TRBJ2-2; no clear D. The CDR3 runs 13 residues. From germline, CDR1 is DFQATT and CDR2 SNEGSKA (reference sequence). Trimming left V 3 bases short and J 7 bases short, with 12 bases between.

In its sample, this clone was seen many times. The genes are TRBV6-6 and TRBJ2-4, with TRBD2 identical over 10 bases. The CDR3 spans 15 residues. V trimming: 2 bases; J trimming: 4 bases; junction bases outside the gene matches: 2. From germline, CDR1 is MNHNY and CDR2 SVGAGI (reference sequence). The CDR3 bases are TGTGCCAGCAGTTACGTGACTAGCGGGAAAAACATTCAGTACTTC. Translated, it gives CASSYVTSGKNIQYF.

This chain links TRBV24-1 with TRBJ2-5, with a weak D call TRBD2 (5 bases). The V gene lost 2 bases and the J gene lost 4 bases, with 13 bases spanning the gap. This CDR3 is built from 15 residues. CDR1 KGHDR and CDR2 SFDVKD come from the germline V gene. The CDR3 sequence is CATSDSGVGGETQYF. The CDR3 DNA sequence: TGTGCCACCAGTGATTCCGGAGTTGGAGGAGAGACCCAGTACTTC.

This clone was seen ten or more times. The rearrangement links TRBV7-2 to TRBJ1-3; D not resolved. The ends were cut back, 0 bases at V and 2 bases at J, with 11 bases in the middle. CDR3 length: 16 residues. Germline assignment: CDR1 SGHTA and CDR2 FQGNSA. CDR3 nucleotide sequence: TGTGCCAGCAGCTTAGCCCCTCTGGCGGCTGGAAACACCATATATTTT. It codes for CASSLAPLAAGNTIYF.

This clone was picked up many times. CDR3 protein: CASSLTGRETQYF. CDR3 in DNA: TGTGCCAGCAGCCTTACAGGGCGGGAGACCCAGTACTTC. The V call is TRBV3-1, the J call TRBJ2-5; D perhaps matches TRBD1 (6 bases). V dropped 4 bases and J dropped 5 bases, with 11 bases sitting between them. CDR1 is LGHDT and CDR2 is YNNKEL in the germline V gene (reference sequence). The CDR3 is made up of 13 amino acids.

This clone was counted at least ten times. The CDR3 nucleotides are TGTGCCAGCAGTCTGGGTGGGCAGGGGGCGAGAGGCTACACCTTC. This codes for CASSLGGQGARGYTF. The chain uses TRBV28 and TRBJ1-2; TRBD1 aligns across 8 bases. Per the germline V gene, CDR1 is MDHEN and CDR2 is SYDVKM. The CDR3 is 15 residues long. J gave up 8 bases and V 5 bases, and 13 bases lay outside the gene matches.

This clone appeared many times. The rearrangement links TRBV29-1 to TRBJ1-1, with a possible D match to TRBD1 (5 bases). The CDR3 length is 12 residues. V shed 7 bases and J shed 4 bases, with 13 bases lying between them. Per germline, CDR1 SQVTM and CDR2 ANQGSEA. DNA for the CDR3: TGCAGCGCGGAAGGGGCCGGCACTGAAGCTTTCTTT. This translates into CSAEGAGTEAFF.

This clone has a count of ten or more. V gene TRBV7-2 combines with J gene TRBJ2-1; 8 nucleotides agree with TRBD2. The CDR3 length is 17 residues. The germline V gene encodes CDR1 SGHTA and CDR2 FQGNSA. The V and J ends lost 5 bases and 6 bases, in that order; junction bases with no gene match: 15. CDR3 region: CASSERGLVGSSNEQFF. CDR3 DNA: TGTGCCAGCAGCGAGAGGGGACTAGTGGGATCTAGCAATGAGCAGTTCTTC.

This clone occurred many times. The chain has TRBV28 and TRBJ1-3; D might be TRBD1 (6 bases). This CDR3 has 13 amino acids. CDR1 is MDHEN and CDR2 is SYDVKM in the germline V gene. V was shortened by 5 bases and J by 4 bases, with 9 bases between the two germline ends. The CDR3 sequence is CASSPQGGNTIYF. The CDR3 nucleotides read TGTGCCAGCAGTCCCCAGGGGGGAAACACCATATATTTT.

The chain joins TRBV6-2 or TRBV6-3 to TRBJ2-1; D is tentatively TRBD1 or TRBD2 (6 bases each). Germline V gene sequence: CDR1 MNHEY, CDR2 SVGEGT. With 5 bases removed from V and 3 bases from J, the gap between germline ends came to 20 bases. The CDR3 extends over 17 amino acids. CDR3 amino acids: CASSHLPGAGYYNEQFF. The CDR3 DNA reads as TGTGCCAGCAGTCACCTTCCGGGGGCAGGCTACTACAATGAGCAGTTCTTC.

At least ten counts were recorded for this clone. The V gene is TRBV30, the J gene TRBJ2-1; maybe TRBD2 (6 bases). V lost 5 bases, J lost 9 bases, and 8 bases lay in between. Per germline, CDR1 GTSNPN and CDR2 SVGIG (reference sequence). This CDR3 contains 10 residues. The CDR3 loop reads CAWGGTEQFF. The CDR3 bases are TGTGCCTGGGGGGGGACTGAGCAGTTCTTC.

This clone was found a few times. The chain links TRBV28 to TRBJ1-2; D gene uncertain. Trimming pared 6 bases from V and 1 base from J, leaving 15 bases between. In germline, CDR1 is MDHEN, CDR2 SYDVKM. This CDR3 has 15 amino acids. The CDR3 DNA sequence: TGTGCCAGCAGCTCCAATGACGGAATTAACTATGGCTACACCTTC. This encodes CASSSNDGINYGYTF.

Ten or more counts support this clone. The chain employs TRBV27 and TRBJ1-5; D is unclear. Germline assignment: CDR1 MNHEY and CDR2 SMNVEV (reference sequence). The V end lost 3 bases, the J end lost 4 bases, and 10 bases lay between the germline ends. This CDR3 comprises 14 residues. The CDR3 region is CASSLVALNQPQHF. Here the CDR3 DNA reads TGTGCCAGCAGTTTGGTGGCCCTAAATCAGCCCCAGCATTTT.

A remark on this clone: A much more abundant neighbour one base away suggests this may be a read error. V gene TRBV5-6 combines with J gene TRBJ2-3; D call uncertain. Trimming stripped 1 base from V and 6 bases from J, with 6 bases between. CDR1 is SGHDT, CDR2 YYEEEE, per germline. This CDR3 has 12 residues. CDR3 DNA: TGTGCCAGCAGCTTGCCGTGGGATACGCAGTATTTT. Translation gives CASSLPWDTQYF.

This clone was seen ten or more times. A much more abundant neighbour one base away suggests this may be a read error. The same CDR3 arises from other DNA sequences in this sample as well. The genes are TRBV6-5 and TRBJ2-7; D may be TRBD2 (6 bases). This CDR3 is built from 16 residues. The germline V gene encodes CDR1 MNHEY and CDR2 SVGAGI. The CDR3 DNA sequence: TGTGCCAGTAGTTACGGGGGAGGCGGGGTTCCCTACGAGCAGTACTTC. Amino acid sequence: CASSYGGGGVPYEQYF.

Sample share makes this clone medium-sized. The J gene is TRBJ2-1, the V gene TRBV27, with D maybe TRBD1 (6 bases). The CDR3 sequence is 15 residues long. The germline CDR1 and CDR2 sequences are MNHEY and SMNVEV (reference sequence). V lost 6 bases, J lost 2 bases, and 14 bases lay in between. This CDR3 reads CASRTGTSPYNEQFF. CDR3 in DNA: TGTGCCAGCAGAACCGGGACATCGCCCTACAATGAGCAGTTCTTC.

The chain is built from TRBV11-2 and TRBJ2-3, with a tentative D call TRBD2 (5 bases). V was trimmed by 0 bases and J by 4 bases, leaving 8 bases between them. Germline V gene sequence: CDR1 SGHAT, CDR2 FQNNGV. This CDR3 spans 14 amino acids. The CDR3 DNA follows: TGTGCCAGCAGCTTAGATGTCGGGGCAGATACGCAGTATTTT. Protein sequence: CASSLDVGADTQYF.